The 4 T cell receptor beta chains reported below all come from one sample, sequenced in a study of cytotoxic CD8 clonotypes in ibrutinib-treated CLL. Sequenced by immunoSEQ multiplex PCR; TCRdb stores in-frame clones only, minus some. The data contain 150,000 to 250,000 clones, about two thirds of them seen just once; the ten biggest clones take up 10% to 15%. This material consisted of PBMCs, taken after 24 months of ibrutinib treatment. The receptors were gathered from a human donor with chronic lymphocytic leukemia.

The chain is built from TRBV5-1 and TRBJ1-1; unclear D gene. Trimming cost V 4 bases and J 6 bases, with 16 bases left between them. CDR3 length: 14 amino acids. Per the germline V gene, CDR1 is SGHRS and CDR2 is YFSETQ. As DNA, the CDR3 is TGCGCCAGCAGCGAGACTTCGTATAGTGCTGAAGCTTTCTTT. Translated, it gives CASSETSYSAEAFF.

The chain has TRBV11-2 and TRBJ2-3; 12 nucleotides line up with TRBD2. The CDR3 has 17 residues. Looked up from germline, CDR1 is SGHAT and CDR2 is FQNNGV. V shed 1 base, J shed 3 bases, and the junction held 5 bases outside the gene matches. The CDR3: CASSLVYTSGRTDTQYF. CDR3 DNA: TGTGCCAGCAGCTTAGTCTATACTAGCGGGAGGACAGATACGCAGTATTTT.

This clone occurred a few times. The V and J genes are TRBV11-2 and TRBJ2-1; D perhaps matches TRBD2 (5 bases). Trimming took 3 bases from V and 7 from J, leaving 28 bases between them. The CDR3 length is 19 residues. Germline V gene lookup returns CDR1 SGHAT and CDR2 FQNNGV. This CDR3 reads CASSFYARSSTSRGNEQFF. The CDR3 nucleotides are TGTGCCAGCAGCTTCTACGCCCGATCTAGCACCTCCCGAGGGAATGAGCAGTTCTTC.

The chain carries TRBV5-1 and TRBJ1-5, with TRBD1 matching over 9 bases. Germline trimming cut 4 bases from V and 7 bases from J; bases unmatched to any gene: 9. The CDR3 has 15 amino acids. The V gene's germline CDR1 is SGHRS and CDR2 YFSETQ. The CDR3, as DNA: TGCGCCAGCAGCCTCACAGGGGGCGCATGGCAGCCCCAGCATTTT. This sequence encodes CASSLTGGAWQPQHF.